This record looks at one TCR beta chain sequence and its context. It lacks a known antigen. A junction end diverges from the germline sequence, so it may reflect a read error. Looking up the germline V gene (reference sequence) yields CDR1 PRHDT and CDR2 FYEKMQ. The CDR3 contains 14 residues, cysteine and phenylalanine counted. The sequence is cut down to CDR3 DNA, 42 bases in frame from base 1. The entry originates in a study of blood T cell repertoires in COVID-19 (dated by TCRdb to about 2020). The study in broad terms: Collaborator samples came from the United States, Italy and Spain and covered acute and convalescent phases of COVID-19. A freely available public database, intended as a resource for researchers studying the immune response to SARS-CoV-2, is where the repertoires were released. The material from the prospective study consisted of cDNA or gDNA derived from T cells, B-cell-depleted T cells, or PBMCs. Nearly every sample came with metadata listing a de-identified subject ID, COVID-19 status, age in years and sex. HLA class I and class II types, where available, came from metadata supplied by the sample provider rather than from assay-based typing. Samples were obtained from the ongoing ImmuneRACE study (first 160 participants) and from over a thousand subjects provided by 6 global collaborators. Deeply sampled blood TCRbeta repertoires from subjects exposed to, actively infected with, or recovered from COVID-19 were included in the dataset.

Points the paper makes about the study in general: How much clinical and demographic metadata was included differed by source and by participant, and the metadata was provided uncurated.

In the prospective study, participants were about 18 to 89 years old, resided in fewer than 25 geographic areas of the United States, and were enrolled through a virtual design. To assign participants to cohorts, the prospective study relied on clinical history that participants themselves reported in a screening survey and a study questionnaire. In the prospective study, mobile phlebotomists collected whole blood, serum and a nasopharyngeal or oropharyngeal swab from each participant. Additional blood draws and questionnaires over an approximately two-month period could optionally be provided by prospective study participants. Blood samples from the prospective study were shipped frozen or at room temperature prior to DNA extraction. The immunoSEQ Assay, a bias-controlled multiplex PCR, was used to amplify TCRbeta CDR3 regions from genomic DNA. The published analysis was carried out like this. Within the assay, amplification of reference gene primers was used to estimate how many nucleated cells each sample contained. To quantify the absolute abundance of each unique TCRbeta CDR3 rearrangement, sequence reads were collapsed and filtered. For each sample, productive Simpson clonality was calculated as the square root of Simpson's diversity index across productive rearrangements. Not all clones reach the TCRdb copy of this immuneACCESS table, which keeps in-frame sequences only. Checked studies attribute under half of the gap to unresolved V genes and leave the rest unexplained. That table is the source of V, J and clone size, and D and trimming were worked out from the DNA. In this sample the table shows under 300,000 clones, around 87% of which occur a single time. The top ten clonotypes cover approximately 3.5% of the sample.

The sample comprised PBMCs or T cells enriched from blood (not recorded which). This sequence originates from a middle-aged woman with acute COVID-19. The sequence joins TRBV13 to TRBJ2-7; 9 of the junction bases match TRBD2. The DNA sequence follows: TGTGCCAGCAGCTTAGGCCTAAAAGGAGCGGGAGGTGGGTTC. Protein translation: CASSLGLKGAGGGF. The full variable domain, completed from the reference TRBV13 and TRBJ2-7 proteins outside the CDR3, reads AAGVIQSPRHLIKEKRETATLKCYPIPRHDTVYWYQQGPGQDPQFLISFYEKMQSDKGSIPDRFSAQQFSDYHSELNMSSLELGDSALYFCASSLGLKGAGGGFGPGTRLTVT.